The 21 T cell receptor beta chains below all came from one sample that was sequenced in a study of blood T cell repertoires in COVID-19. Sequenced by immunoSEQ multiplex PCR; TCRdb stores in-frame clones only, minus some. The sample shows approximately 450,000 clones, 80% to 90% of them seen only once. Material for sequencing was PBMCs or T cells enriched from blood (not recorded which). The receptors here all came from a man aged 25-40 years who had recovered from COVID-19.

The CDR3 nucleotides are TGTGCCAGCGCGGGGGGACAGACCTCCAAAAACATTCAGTACTTC. Translating gives CASAGGQTSKNIQYF. The chain is built from TRBV7-9 and TRBJ2-4, with D possibly being TRBD2 (8 bases). The germline V gene encodes CDR1 SEHNR and CDR2 FQNEAQ (reference sequence). The CDR3 contains 15 residues. Trimming removed 8 bases from V and 2 bases from J, with 16 bases in between.

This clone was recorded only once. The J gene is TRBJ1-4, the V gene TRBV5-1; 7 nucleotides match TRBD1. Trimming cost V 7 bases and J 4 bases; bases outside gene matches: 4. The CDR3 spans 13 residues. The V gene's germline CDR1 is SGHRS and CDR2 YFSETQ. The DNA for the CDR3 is TGCGCCAGCGCCGGGACAGTTAATGAAAAACTGTTTTTT. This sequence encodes CASAGTVNEKLFF.

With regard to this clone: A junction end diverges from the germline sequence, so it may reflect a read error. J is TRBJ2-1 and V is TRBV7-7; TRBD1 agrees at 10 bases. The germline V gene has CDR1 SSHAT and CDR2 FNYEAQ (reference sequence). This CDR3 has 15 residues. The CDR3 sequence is CASSQTGGRDSEQFF. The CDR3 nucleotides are TGTGCTAGCAGCCAGACAGGGGGCCGAGACAGTGAGCAGTTCTTC.

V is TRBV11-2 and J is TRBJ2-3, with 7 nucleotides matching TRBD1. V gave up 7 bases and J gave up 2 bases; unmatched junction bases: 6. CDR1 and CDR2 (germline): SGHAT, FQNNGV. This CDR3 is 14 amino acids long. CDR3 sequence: CASTIDRVTDTQYF. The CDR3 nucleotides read TGTGCCAGCACCATAGACAGGGTCACAGATACGCAGTATTTT.

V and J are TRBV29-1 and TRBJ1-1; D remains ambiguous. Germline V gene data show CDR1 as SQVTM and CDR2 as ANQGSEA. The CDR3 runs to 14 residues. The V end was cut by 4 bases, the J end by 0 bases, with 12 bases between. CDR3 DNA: TGCAGCGTTGTAGTGCGCAAAATGAACACTGAAGCTTTCTTT. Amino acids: CSVVVRKMNTEAFF.

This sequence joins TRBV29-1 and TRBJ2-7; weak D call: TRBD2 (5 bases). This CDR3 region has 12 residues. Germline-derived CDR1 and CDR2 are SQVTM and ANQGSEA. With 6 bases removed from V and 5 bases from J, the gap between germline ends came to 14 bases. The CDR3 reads CSVNLGIHEQYF. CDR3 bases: TGCAGCGTGAATCTCGGGATCCACGAGCAGTACTTC.

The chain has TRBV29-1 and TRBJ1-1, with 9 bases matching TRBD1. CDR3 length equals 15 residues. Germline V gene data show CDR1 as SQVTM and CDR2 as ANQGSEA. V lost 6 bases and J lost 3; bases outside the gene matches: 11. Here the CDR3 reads CSVGGTGIRDTEAFF. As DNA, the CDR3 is TGCAGCGTGGGCGGGACAGGGATTCGGGACACTGAAGCTTTCTTT. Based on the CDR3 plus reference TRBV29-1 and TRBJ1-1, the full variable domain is SAVISQKPSRDICQRGTSLTIQCQVDSQVTMMFWYRQQPGQSLTLIATANQGSEATYESGFVIDKFPISRPNLTFSTLTVSNMSPEDSSIYLCSVGGTGIRDTEAFFGQGTRLTVV.

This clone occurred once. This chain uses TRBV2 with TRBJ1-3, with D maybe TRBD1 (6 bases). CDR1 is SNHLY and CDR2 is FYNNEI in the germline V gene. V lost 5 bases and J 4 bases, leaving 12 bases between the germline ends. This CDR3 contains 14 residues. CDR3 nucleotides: TGTGCCAGCAGTACTGACAGGTCCGGAAACACCATATATTTT. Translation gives CASSTDRSGNTIYF.

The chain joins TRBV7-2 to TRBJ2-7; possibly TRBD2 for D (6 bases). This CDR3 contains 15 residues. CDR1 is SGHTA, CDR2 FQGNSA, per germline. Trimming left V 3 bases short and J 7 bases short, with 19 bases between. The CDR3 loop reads CASSFYPGLPGEQYF. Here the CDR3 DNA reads TGTGCCAGCAGCTTCTACCCGGGACTTCCGGGGGAGCAGTACTTC.

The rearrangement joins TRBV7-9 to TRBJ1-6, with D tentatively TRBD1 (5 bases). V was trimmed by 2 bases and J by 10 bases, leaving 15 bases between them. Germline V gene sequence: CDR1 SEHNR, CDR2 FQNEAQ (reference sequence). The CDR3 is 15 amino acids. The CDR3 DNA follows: TGTGCCAGCAGCTTATACGACAGCGTCGGCTCACCCCTCCACTTT. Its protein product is CASSLYDSVGSPLHF.

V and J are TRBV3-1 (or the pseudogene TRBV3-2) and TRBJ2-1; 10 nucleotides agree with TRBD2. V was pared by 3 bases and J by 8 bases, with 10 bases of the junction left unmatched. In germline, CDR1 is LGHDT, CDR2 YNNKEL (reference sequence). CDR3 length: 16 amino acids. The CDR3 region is CASSQYLAGVRDEQFF. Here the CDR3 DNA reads TGTGCCAGCAGCCAGTACCTAGCGGGAGTACGAGATGAGCAGTTCTTC.

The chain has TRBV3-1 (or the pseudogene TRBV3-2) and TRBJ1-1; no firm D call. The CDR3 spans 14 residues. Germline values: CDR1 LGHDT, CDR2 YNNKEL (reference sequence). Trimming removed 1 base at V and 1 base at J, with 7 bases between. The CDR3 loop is CASSQVGGNTEAFF. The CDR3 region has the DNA TGTGCCAGCAGCCAAGTCGGTGGGAACACTGAAGCTTTCTTT.

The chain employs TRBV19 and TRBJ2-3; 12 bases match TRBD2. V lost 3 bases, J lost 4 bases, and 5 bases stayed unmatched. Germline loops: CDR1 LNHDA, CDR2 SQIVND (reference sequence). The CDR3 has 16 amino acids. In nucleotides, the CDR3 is TGTGCCAGTAGTATCCGACTAGCGGGAGTGGCAGATACGCAGTATTTT. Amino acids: CASSIRLAGVADTQYF.

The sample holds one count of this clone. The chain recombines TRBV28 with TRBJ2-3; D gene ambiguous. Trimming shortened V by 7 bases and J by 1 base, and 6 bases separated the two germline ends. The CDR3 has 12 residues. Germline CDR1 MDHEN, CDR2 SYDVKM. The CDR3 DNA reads TGTGCCAGCAATCAGGGCACAGATACGCAGTATTTT. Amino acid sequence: CASNQGTDTQYF.

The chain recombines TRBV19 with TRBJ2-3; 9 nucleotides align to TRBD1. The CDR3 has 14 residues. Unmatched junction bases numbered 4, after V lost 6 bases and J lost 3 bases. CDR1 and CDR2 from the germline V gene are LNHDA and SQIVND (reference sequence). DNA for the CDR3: TGTGCCAGTAGACCCGGGACAGGGACAGATACGCAGTATTTT. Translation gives CASRPGTGTDTQYF.

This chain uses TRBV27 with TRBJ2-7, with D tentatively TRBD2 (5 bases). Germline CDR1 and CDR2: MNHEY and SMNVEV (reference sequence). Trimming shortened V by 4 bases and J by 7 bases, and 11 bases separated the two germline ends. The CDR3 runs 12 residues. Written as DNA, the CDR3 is TGTGCCAGCAGTTCCCAGACGGGGGAGCAGTACTTC. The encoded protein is CASSSQTGEQYF.

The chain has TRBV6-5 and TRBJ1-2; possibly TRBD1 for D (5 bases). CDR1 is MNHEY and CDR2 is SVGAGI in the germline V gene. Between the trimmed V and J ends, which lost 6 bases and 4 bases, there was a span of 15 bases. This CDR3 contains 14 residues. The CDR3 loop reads CASSTAGRTYGYTF. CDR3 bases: TGTGCCAGCAGCACCGCGGGACGGACCTATGGCTACACCTTC.

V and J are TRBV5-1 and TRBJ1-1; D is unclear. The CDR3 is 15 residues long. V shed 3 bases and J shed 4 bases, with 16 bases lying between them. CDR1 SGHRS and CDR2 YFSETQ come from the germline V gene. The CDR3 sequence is CASSSGLSGGTEAFF. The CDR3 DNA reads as TGCGCCAGCAGCTCAGGACTATCGGGTGGCACTGAAGCTTTCTTT.

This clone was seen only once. CDR3 bases: TGTGCCATCAGTGCCCAGCGGGGGGCCCAAGAGACCCAGTACTTC. It codes for CAISAQRGAQETQYF. The rearrangement links TRBV10-3 to TRBJ2-5; 9 bases are a match to TRBD2. CDR3 length equals 15 residues. CDR1 ENHRY and CDR2 SYGVKD come from the germline V gene. Unmatched junction bases numbered 4, after V lost 4 bases and J lost 1 base.

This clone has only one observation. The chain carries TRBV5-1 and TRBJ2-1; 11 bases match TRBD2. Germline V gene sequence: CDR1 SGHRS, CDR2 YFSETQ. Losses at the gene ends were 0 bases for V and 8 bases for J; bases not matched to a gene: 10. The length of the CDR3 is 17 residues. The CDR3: CASSLALAGGPTDEQFF. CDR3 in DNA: TGCGCCAGCAGCTTGGCCTTAGCGGGAGGGCCTACCGATGAGCAGTTCTTC.

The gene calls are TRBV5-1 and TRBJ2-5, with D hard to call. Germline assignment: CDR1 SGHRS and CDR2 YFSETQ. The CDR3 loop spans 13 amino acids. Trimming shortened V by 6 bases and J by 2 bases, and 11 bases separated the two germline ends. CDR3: CASTSGVQETQYF. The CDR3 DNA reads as TGCGCCAGCACTTCTGGAGTTCAAGAGACCCAGTACTTC. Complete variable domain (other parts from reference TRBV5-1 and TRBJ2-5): KAGVTQTPRYLIKTRGQQVTLSCSPISGHRSVSWYQQTPGQGLQFLFEYFSETQRNKGNFPGRFSGRQFSNSRSEMNVSTLELGDSALYLCASTSGVQETQYFGPGTRLLVL.